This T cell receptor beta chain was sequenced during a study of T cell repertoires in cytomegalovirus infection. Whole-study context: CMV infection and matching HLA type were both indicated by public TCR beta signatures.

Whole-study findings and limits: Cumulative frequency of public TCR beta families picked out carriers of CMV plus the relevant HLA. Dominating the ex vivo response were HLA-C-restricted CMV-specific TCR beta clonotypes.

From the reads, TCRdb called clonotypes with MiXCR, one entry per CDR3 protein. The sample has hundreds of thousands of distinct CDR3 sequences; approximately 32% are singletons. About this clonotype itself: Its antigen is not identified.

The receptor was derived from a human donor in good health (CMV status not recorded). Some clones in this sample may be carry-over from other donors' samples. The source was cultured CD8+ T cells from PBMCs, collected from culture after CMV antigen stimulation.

In nucleotides, the CDR3 is TGTGCCACCAGTGACCCGGACACGCGAGCCGGGGAGCTGTTTTTT. Encoded protein: CATSDPDTRAGELFF. The rearrangement joins TRBV24-1 to TRBJ2-2; D is perhaps TRBD1 (5 bases). The CDR3 is made up of 15 amino acids. Per germline, CDR1 KGHDR and CDR2 SFDVKD. V was shortened by 4 bases and J by 6 bases, with 14 bases between the two germline ends.